One and the same sample provided the 3 T cell receptor beta chains below, sequenced in a study of blood T cell repertoires in COVID-19. TCRdb's table, derived via immunoSEQ multiplex PCR, lists solely in-frame clones and lacks some. In the table there are about 170,000 clones, approximately 85% of which are singletons. Sequencing used peripheral blood. The receptors shown here come from an elderly man with COVID-19, enrolled during active disease.

The chain recombines TRBV5-6 with TRBJ2-5; D might be TRBD1 (6 bases). The germline V and J ends were trimmed by 0 bases and 3 bases, with 12 bases remaining between them. This CDR3 has 15 amino acids. Germline V gene sequence: CDR1 SGHDT, CDR2 YYEEEE. The CDR3 DNA follows: TGTGCCAGCAGCTTGGCAGGACAGTGGGAAGAGACCCAGTACTTC. The encoded protein is CASSLAGQWEETQYF.

The chain is built from TRBV7-2 and TRBJ2-3; a possible D gene is TRBD2 (6 bases). Germline assignment: CDR1 SGHTA and CDR2 FQGNSA. Trimming stripped 4 bases from V and 1 base from J, with 9 bases between. The CDR3 has 14 residues. CDR3 DNA: TGTGCCAGCAGCTGGGACTCCCGCACAGATACGCAGTATTTT. Translating gives CASSWDSRTDTQYF.

The V call is TRBV7-2, the J call TRBJ2-7; D may be TRBD2 (7 bases). There are 15 residues in the CDR3. V dropped 2 bases and J dropped 1 base, with 12 bases sitting between them. Looked up from germline, CDR1 is SGHTA and CDR2 is FQGNSA. The CDR3 sequence: CASSLSGTTSYEQYF. The CDR3 coding sequence is TGTGCCAGCAGCTTAAGCGGGACAACATCCTACGAGCAGTACTTC.